This TCR beta chain was recorded in a study of shared clonotypes between healthy human individuals. Study-wide results and caveats: Despite large depth, rarefaction showed incomplete sorted-subset sequencing.

Some clones are missing from TCRdb's copy, which holds only in-frame ones; the method was immunoSEQ multiplex PCR. The table includes about 820,000 clones, around 93% detected once. CD45RO negativity and positive selection for CCR7 defined naive CD8 cells, a population that excluded terminally differentiated effector memory CD45RA+ cells. Note on this clone: Its target is unknown.

This TCR came from a young man in good health. What was sequenced was naive CD8+ T cells sorted from blood.

CDR3 DNA: TGTGCCAGCAGTTTAGTGGGGGAAGGCACAGATACGCAGTATTTT. It codes for CASSLVGEGTDTQYF. The V call is TRBV27, the J call TRBJ2-3; perhaps D is TRBD1 or TRBD2 (5 bases each). The CDR3 is 15 amino acids. Germline loops: CDR1 MNHEY, CDR2 SMNVEV (reference sequence). V gave up 2 bases and J gave up 1 base, with 10 bases separating them.